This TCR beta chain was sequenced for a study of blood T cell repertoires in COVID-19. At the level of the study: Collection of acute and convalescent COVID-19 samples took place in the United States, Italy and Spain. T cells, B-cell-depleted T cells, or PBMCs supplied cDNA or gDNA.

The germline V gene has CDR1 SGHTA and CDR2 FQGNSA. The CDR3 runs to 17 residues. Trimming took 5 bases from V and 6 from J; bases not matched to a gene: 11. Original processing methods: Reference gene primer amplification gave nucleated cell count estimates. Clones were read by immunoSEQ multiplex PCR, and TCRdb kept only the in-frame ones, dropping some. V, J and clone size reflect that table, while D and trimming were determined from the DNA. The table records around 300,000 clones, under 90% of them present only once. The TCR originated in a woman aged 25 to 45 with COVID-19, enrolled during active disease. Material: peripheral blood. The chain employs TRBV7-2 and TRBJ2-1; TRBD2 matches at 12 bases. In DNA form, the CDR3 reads TGTGCCAGCAGCCCCTTTTTTCTAGCGGGAGGGCCCAATGAGCAGTTCTTC. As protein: CASSPFFLAGGPNEQFF.